The clone carrying this TCR beta chain was seen ten or more times. Its antigen is not identified. The CDR3 spans 13 residues. Germline CDR1 and CDR2: MNHNS and SASEGT. V was clipped by 10 bases and J by 1 base; unmatched bases: 3. Time point defined: patch test 1, 2 weeks after DPC sensitization. Treatment here: therapeutic diphenylcyclopropenone sensitization with weekly scalp DPC. This entry belongs to a study of human T cells and chemical hapten exposure. On the study more broadly: Mostly female, the patients presented with alopecia areata, totalis or universalis. TCR yields differed between samples (mainly from small differences in pooled library volume). Study results and caveats: Among TCRs, those above 1 in 1000 frequency were unaffected by DPC sensitization.

Each CDR3 protein gets one entry after TCRdb re-called the RACE reads with MiXCR. Seen here are fewer than 400,000 distinct CDR3 sequences, 6% to 8.5% observed once, and the top ten hold 7.5% to 9%. The sequences come from whole blood, collected in connection with sensitization to the hapten diphenylcyclopropenone (DPC). The clonotype comes from a young woman with alopecia areata. Some clones in this sample may be carry-over from other donors' samples. The chain combines TRBV6-1 with TRBJ2-3; 9 bases are shared with TRBD2. DNA of the CDR3: TGTGCCACCCGGACTAGCGGCACAGATACGCAGTATTTT. Its translation: CATRTSGTDTQYF.